Here is one TCR beta chain with its context. The PCR made use of 60 Vbeta and 13 Jbeta primers. Data came from immunoSEQ multiplex PCR; TCRdb stores just in-frame clones and leaves some out. Here the sample spans 100,000 to 150,000 clones, 72% being singletons. This sample was included in a study of cytomegalovirus exposure and HLA in healthy donors. This CDR3 has 15 residues. Per germline, CDR1 SGHNT and CDR2 YYREEE (reference sequence). The V segment lost 2 bases and the J segment 3 bases; nucleotides outside the gene matches: 3. The source is a man between 25 and 39 years old in good health and CMV-seronegative. The chain recombines TRBV5-4 with TRBJ2-7; 12 bases match TRBD2. The sample was PBMCs. The CDR3 spells CASSLGTSGYYEQYF. The CDR3 coding sequence is TGTGCCAGCAGCTTAGGGACTAGCGGGTACTACGAGCAGTACTTC.